These 31 T cell receptor beta chains came from one sample sequenced in a study of Ad26.COV2.S vaccination and SARS-CoV-2 variants. The treatment: roughly 20 received Ad26.COV2.S at low or high dose, single or two shots; about 5 received placebo; per-sample allocation not given. Day 63 after the first vaccine or placebo injection was the time point for sampling. The data were produced by immunoSEQ multiplex PCR, yet TCRdb's version contains in-frame clones alone and is incomplete. This sample has 350,000 to 450,000 clones; around 87% occur once, and the top ten carry roughly 3.1%. The source material was peripheral blood, sampled in a trial of Ad26.COV2.S vaccine versus placebo. The receptors here all came from a person aged 18-65 years who received the Ad26.COV2.S COVID-19 vaccine or a placebo.

This clone came up once. The chain employs TRBV9 and TRBJ2-2; D uncertain. Germline CDR1 and CDR2: SGDLS and YYNGEE. There are 15 residues in the CDR3. V was cut by 1 base and J by 1 base, with 8 bases left in between. The CDR3, as DNA: TGTGCCAGCAGCGTAACAACCCTGAACACCGGGGAGCTGTTTTTT. Translation: CASSVTTLNTGELFF.

The chain links TRBV3-1 (or the pseudogene TRBV3-2) to TRBJ1-2; 9 bases align to TRBD1. The CDR3 has 14 residues. V shed 4 bases and J 3 bases; nucleotides not matched to a gene: 3. From germline, CDR1 is LGHDT and CDR2 YNNKEL (reference sequence). The CDR3 DNA is TGTGCCAGCAGCCCGACAGGGGGATACTATGGCTACACCTTC. This gives the protein CASSPTGGYYGYTF.

The chain carries TRBV10-3 and TRBJ1-2; D call uncertain. CDR3 length equals 12 residues. The ends were cut back, 4 bases at V and 8 bases at J, with 11 bases in the middle. In germline, CDR1 is ENHRY, CDR2 SYGVKD. CDR3 sequence reads: CAISVRGYGYTF. The CDR3 nucleotides are TGTGCCATCAGTGTAAGAGGGTACGGCTACACCTTC.

The V call is TRBV5-1, the J call TRBJ2-3; perhaps TRBD2 as D (5 bases). Per germline, CDR1 SGHRS and CDR2 YFSETQ. The CDR3 is 14 amino acids. The V end was cut by 0 bases, the J end by 2 bases, with 7 bases between. In DNA form, the CDR3 reads TGCGCCAGCAGCTTGGCCGGGAACACAGATACGCAGTATTTT. Residues: CASSLAGNTDTQYF.

The chain has TRBV2 and TRBJ1-4; D is undetermined. Germline loops: CDR1 SNHLY, CDR2 FYNNEI. V shed 3 bases and J shed 6 bases, with 2 bases lying between them. There are 11 residues in the CDR3. The CDR3 loop is CASSDDEKLFF. CDR3 in DNA: TGTGCCAGCAGTGATGATGAAAAACTGTTTTTT.

This clone was counted a few times. The V call is TRBV19, the J call TRBJ1-6; no firm D call. V was clipped by 5 bases and J by 13 bases, with 21 bases between them. This CDR3 comprises 15 residues. The germline V gene has CDR1 LNHDA and CDR2 SQIVND (reference sequence). The CDR3 region has the DNA TGTGCCAGTAGTTCAGTCCTGGCCGACTCTCGCCCCCTCCACTTT. It encodes CASSSVLADSRPLHF.

This chain joins TRBV19 and TRBJ2-1; 8 positions agree with TRBD1. The J segment lost 8 bases and the V segment lost 3 bases, leaving 12 bases of the junction unmatched. Germline V gene sequence: CDR1 LNHDA, CDR2 SQIVND (reference sequence). The length of the CDR3 is 16 residues. CDR3: CASSIPGGRLGDEQFF. CDR3 coding DNA: TGTGCCAGTAGTATTCCAGGGGGCAGACTAGGTGATGAGCAGTTCTTC.

The gene calls are TRBV7-3 and TRBJ2-1; 9 bases match TRBD2. V lost 5 bases and J lost 1; bases outside the gene matches: 9. This CDR3 is built from 17 residues. Germline V CDR1 and CDR2: SGHTA, FQGTGA. The CDR3 DNA reads as TGTGCCAGCAGCGCTCCACTAGCGGGTGGATCCTACAATGAGCAGTTCTTC. This gives the protein CASSAPLAGGSYNEQFF.

V and J are TRBV14 and TRBJ1-2; tentative D call: TRBD1 (6 bases). Germline loops: CDR1 SGHDN, CDR2 FVKESK. This CDR3 is built from 13 residues. Trimming removed 0 bases at V and 7 bases at J, with 9 bases between. CDR3 sequence: CASSQEQGGGYTF. DNA for the CDR3: TGTGCCAGCAGCCAAGAACAGGGCGGTGGCTACACCTTC.

Comment on this clone: An end of the junction does not agree with germline; a read error may underlie this. The V call is TRBV12-3 or TRBV12-4, the J call TRBJ1-1; the D gene is possibly TRBD1 (6 bases). This CDR3 comprises 13 residues. CDR3 nucleotides: TGTGCCAGCACTTTAGAGGGGGGCACTGAAGCTTTCTTT. It encodes CASTLEGGTEAFF.

This chain joins TRBV5-4 and TRBJ1-5; D ambiguous. Germline-derived CDR1 and CDR2 are SGHNT and YYREEE (reference sequence). Trimming pared 0 bases from V and 7 bases from J, leaving 11 bases between. The CDR3 extends over 14 amino acids. Written as DNA, the CDR3 is TGTGCCAGCAGCTTGGGGGGATCTCGGCAGCCCCAGCATTTT. Its protein is CASSLGGSRQPQHF.

The chain uses TRBV7-2 and TRBJ1-6; the match to TRBD1 covers 11 bases. The CDR3 is 16 amino acids. Germline V lookup: CDR1 SGHTA, CDR2 FQGNSA. V lost 4 bases, J lost 6 bases, and 5 bases stayed unmatched. CDR3 sequence (DNA): TGTGCCAGCAGCTCCCACGGGACAGGGGGTAATTCACCCCTCCACTTT. Protein product: CASSSHGTGGNSPLHF.

The rearrangement uses TRBV6-5 and TRBJ2-7, with D perhaps TRBD1 (5 bases). V lost 1 base and J 6 bases, leaving 13 bases between the germline ends. Germline V gives CDR1 MNHEY, CDR2 SVGAGI. The CDR3 totals 14 residues. The CDR3 is CASSYWKGSVEQYF. Written as DNA, the CDR3 is TGTGCCAGCAGTTACTGGAAGGGGTCGGTCGAGCAGTACTTC.

This rearrangement joins TRBV5-1 to TRBJ2-3; TRBD1 might be the D (6 bases). V lost 0 bases, J lost 3 bases, and 8 bases lay in between. Germline lookup yields CDR1 SGHRS and CDR2 YFSETQ. The CDR3 length is 14 residues. CDR3 DNA: TGCGCCAGCAGCTTGGGGGACACTACAGATACGCAGTATTTT. Amino acid sequence: CASSLGDTTDTQYF. The complete variable domain, with remaining parts taken from reference TRBV5-1 and TRBJ2-3, reads KAGVTQTPRYLIKTRGQQVTLSCSPISGHRSVSWYQQTPGQGLQFLFEYFSETQRNKGNFPGRFSGRQFSNSRSEMNVSTLELGDSALYLCASSLGDTTDTQYFGPGTRLTVL.

This chain links TRBV29-1 with TRBJ2-7; D call uncertain. V was pared by 6 bases and J by 3 bases, with 9 bases between. The CDR3 is 11 amino acids. The germline gives CDR1 SQVTM, CDR2 ANQGSEA. The CDR3 reads CSVRPDYEQYF. The CDR3 region has the DNA TGCAGCGTACGCCCCGACTACGAGCAGTACTTC.

The rearrangement joins TRBV5-4 to TRBJ1-2; 10 bases fit TRBD1. Germline CDR1 and CDR2: SGHNT and YYREEE (reference sequence). V was pared by 6 bases and J by 8 bases, with 10 bases of the junction left unmatched. The CDR3 length is 14 residues. CDR3 residues: CASNRQGAGGGYTF. CDR3 in DNA: TGTGCCAGCAACCGACAGGGGGCCGGGGGAGGCTACACCTTC.

The CDR3 protein is CASSLEPRDSPLHF. CDR3 in DNA: TGTGCCAGCAGCTTGGAACCGAGGGACTCACCCCTCCACTTT. V is TRBV7-3 and J is TRBJ1-6, with a tentative D call TRBD1 (5 bases). Deletions cut 3 bases from V and 10 bases from J, with 13 bases between. The CDR3 runs 14 residues. From germline, CDR1 is SGHTA and CDR2 FQGTGA.

A single count supports this clone. The chain uses TRBV3-1 (or the pseudogene TRBV3-2) and TRBJ2-5; 7 bases match TRBD1. V lost 3 bases, J lost 5 bases, and 12 bases stayed unmatched. CDR3 length: 16 residues. Looked up from germline, CDR1 is LGHDT and CDR2 is YNNKEL (reference sequence). In nucleotides, the CDR3 is TGTGCCAGCAGCCACGTAGGGACAGAACCATGGGAGACCCAGTACTTC. It codes for CASSHVGTEPWETQYF.

The table lists this clone with a count of one. V is TRBV4-3 and J is TRBJ2-7; maybe TRBD1 (6 bases). This CDR3 is 13 amino acids long. The V gene lost 1 base and the J gene lost 7 bases, with 11 bases spanning the gap. In germline, CDR1 is LGHNA, CDR2 YSLEER. CDR3 sequence (DNA): TGCGCCAGCAGCCAAGTAACCCAGGGGGAGCAGTACTTC. Its translation is CASSQVTQGEQYF.

This rearrangement joins TRBV5-6 to TRBJ2-6; 7 nucleotides match TRBD1. CDR3 length: 17 amino acids. CDR1 is SGHDT and CDR2 is YYEEEE in the germline V gene. Germline trimming cut 4 bases from V and 1 base from J; bases unmatched to any gene: 8. For the CDR3, the DNA is TGTGCCAGCAGCCCAAAGACAGGGATATCTGGGGCCAACGTCCTGACTTTC. This codes for CASSPKTGISGANVLTF.

This chain links TRBV7-9 with TRBJ1-2; D remains ambiguous. This CDR3 is built from 15 residues. V was cut by 5 bases and J by 7 bases, with 20 bases left in between. Germline V gene data show CDR1 as SEHNR and CDR2 as FQNEAQ (reference sequence). CDR3 amino acids: CASSPPRWVEAGYTF. CDR3 coding DNA: TGTGCCAGCAGCCCCCCCCGGTGGGTGGAGGCTGGCTACACCTTC.

The genes are TRBV11-2 and TRBJ2-7; tentatively, D is TRBD1 (5 bases). Trimming removed 1 base at V and 4 bases at J, with 8 bases between. The germline V gene has CDR1 SGHAT and CDR2 FQNNGV. The CDR3 has 13 residues. The CDR3 sequence is CASSLARVYEQYF. The CDR3 bases are TGTGCCAGCAGCTTAGCCAGGGTTTACGAGCAGTACTTC.

This CDR3 reads CASSQDQGGVNEQFF. CDR3 coding DNA: TGTGCCAGCAGCCAAGATCAGGGGGGGGTGAATGAGCAGTTCTTC. This chain joins TRBV4-2 and TRBJ2-1; possibly TRBD1 or TRBD2 for D (7 bases each). Trimming left V 0 bases short and J 7 bases short, with 13 bases between. The CDR3 sequence is 15 residues long. CDR1 LGHNA and CDR2 YNFKEQ come from the germline V gene.

This clone came up a few times. This chain links TRBV6-6 with TRBJ1-1, with D tentatively TRBD1 (6 bases). V lost 2 bases, J lost 6 bases, and 13 bases lay in between. This CDR3 contains 14 residues. Germline V gene data show CDR1 as MNHNY and CDR2 as SVGAGI (reference sequence). Here the CDR3 DNA reads TGTGCCAGCAGTTACCCTGACAGGATAGCTGAAGCTTTCTTT. Translating it yields CASSYPDRIAEAFF.

The rearrangement links TRBV27 to TRBJ2-1; D possibly corresponds to TRBD2 (5 bases). Between the trimmed V and J ends, which lost 8 bases and 0 bases, there was a span of 8 bases. The CDR3 loop spans 13 amino acids. Germline CDR1 reads MNHEY; CDR2 reads SMNVEV (reference sequence). The DNA of the CDR3 is TGTGCCAGCTCCCGGGACTCCTACAATGAGCAGTTCTTC. Its protein product is CASSRDSYNEQFF.

This sequence joins TRBV11-3 and TRBJ2-3; D not resolved. The V end lost 5 bases, the J end lost 0 bases, and 6 bases lay between the germline ends. Germline V gene lookup returns CDR1 SGHNT and CDR2 YENEEA. This CDR3 region has 13 residues. DNA of the CDR3: TGTGCCAGCAGCCTCCTTAGCACAGATACGCAGTATTTT. It translates to CASSLLSTDTQYF.

The genes are TRBV30 and TRBJ2-5; TRBD2 matches 7 bases. The germline gives CDR1 GTSNPN, CDR2 SVGIG (reference sequence). The CDR3 is 13 amino acids. With V trimmed by 3 bases and J by 4 bases, 5 bases remained unmatched. The CDR3 reads CAWRLAGVETQYF. The CDR3 nucleotides are TGTGCCTGGAGGTTGGCGGGGGTAGAGACCCAGTACTTC.

The chain is built from TRBV12-3 or TRBV12-4 and TRBJ1-2; no clear D. V lost 2 bases, J lost 4 bases, and 8 bases lay in between. The CDR3 contains 13 residues. CDR3: CASSLTVTYGYTF. The CDR3 nucleotides read TGTGCCAGCAGTTTAACAGTAACCTATGGCTACACCTTC.

The sample holds one count of this clone. The V gene is TRBV13, the J gene TRBJ2-2; the match to TRBD2 covers 7 bases. Germline V lookup: CDR1 PRHDT, CDR2 FYEKMQ (reference sequence). The CDR3 sequence is 16 residues long. V lost 4 bases and J lost 1; bases outside the gene matches: 6. CDR3 protein: CASSSRLAGNTGELFF. DNA of the CDR3: TGTGCCAGCAGCTCCCGGTTAGCGGGGAACACCGGGGAGCTGTTTTTT. Full variable domain (outside the CDR3, taken from reference TRBV13 and TRBJ2-2): AAGVIQSPRHLIKEKRETATLKCYPIPRHDTVYWYQQGPGQDPQFLISFYEKMQSDKGSIPDRFSAQQFSDYHSELNMSSLELGDSALYFCASSSRLAGNTGELFFGEGSRLTVL.

This CDR3 reads CASSDPSGTDSYEQYF. The CDR3 DNA sequence: TGTGCCAGCAGCGACCCCTCCGGGACAGATTCCTACGAGCAGTACTTC. The chain is built from TRBV9 and TRBJ2-7; TRBD1 aligns across 7 bases. The V gene end was trimmed by 3 bases and the J gene end by 1 base; junction bases not matched to a gene: 10. The CDR3 covers 16 residues. Germline V lookup: CDR1 SGDLS, CDR2 YYNGEE.

J is TRBJ2-6 and V is TRBV5-6; 8 nucleotides agree with TRBD1. This CDR3 has 17 residues. The V gene's germline CDR1 is SGHDT and CDR2 YYEEEE. Trimming at V came to 2 bases and at J to 1 base, leaving 5 bases not matched to a gene. The CDR3 sequence is CASSFPQGASGANVLTF. The CDR3 DNA is TGTGCCAGCAGCTTCCCCCAGGGGGCGTCTGGGGCCAACGTCCTGACTTTC.